Each of the 17 T cell receptor beta chains below was sequenced from the same sample in a study of sequential checkpoint blockade in melanoma. The assay was immunoSEQ multiplex PCR, and TCRdb's table has in-frame clones only and misses some. The table lists around 21,000 clones, 82% of them singletons. Treatment of the sample: randomized to nivolumab then ipilimumab (arm A) or the reverse (arm B). Here the sequenced sample was CD8+ T cells sorted from blood (inferred from file names), taken from a patient given nivolumab and ipilimumab in sequence. These receptors were collected from a human donor with melanoma.

This chain links TRBV6-5 with TRBJ2-3; 7 nucleotides line up with TRBD2. Trimming cost V 2 bases and J 4 bases; bases outside gene matches: 3. Germline values: CDR1 MNHEY, CDR2 SVGAGI. The CDR3 has 14 residues. The CDR3 spells CASSYGTNPDTQYF. The CDR3 nucleotides are TGTGCCAGCAGTTACGGGACTAATCCAGATACGCAGTATTTT.

This rearrangement joins TRBV5-6 to TRBJ2-1; 7 bases are a match to TRBD2. Trimming removed 4 bases from V and 0 bases from J; junction bases left unmatched: 16. CDR1 and CDR2 (germline): SGHDT, YYEEEE. The length of the CDR3 is 19 residues. The CDR3 loop reads CASSHGGILSLSSYNEQFF. The CDR3, as DNA: TGTGCCAGCAGCCACGGGGGGATACTGAGCCTAAGCTCCTACAATGAGCAGTTCTTC.

The chain carries TRBV28 and TRBJ2-7; the match to TRBD2 covers 12 bases. V lost 5 bases, J lost 2 bases, and 7 bases stayed unmatched. The CDR3 is 16 amino acids. CDR1 and CDR2 (germline): MDHEN, SYDVKM. The DNA for the CDR3 is TGTGCCAGCAGTCCAACCCTAGCGGGGGGGCCCTACGAGCAGTACTTC. Translated: CASSPTLAGGPYEQYF.

The V and J genes are TRBV28 and TRBJ1-5; 7 bases align to TRBD1. Per germline, CDR1 MDHEN and CDR2 SYDVKM. Unmatched junction bases numbered 8, after V lost 3 bases and J lost 3 bases. The CDR3 spans 16 residues. CDR3 sequence (DNA): TGTGCCAGCAGTTTCCCCCCGACAGGGTCCAATCAGCCCCAGCATTTT. This gives the protein CASSFPPTGSNQPQHF. Full variable domain (remainder filled in from reference TRBV28 and TRBJ1-5): DVKVTQSSRYLVKRTGEKVFLECVQDMDHENMFWYRQDPGLGLRLIYFSYDVKMKEKGDIPEGYSVSREKKERFSLILESASTNQTSMYLCASSFPPTGSNQPQHFGDGTRLSIL.

By sample fraction, this clone is large (0.1 to 1%). The rearrangement uses TRBV19 and TRBJ2-7; 7 bases line up with TRBD1. This CDR3 spans 13 amino acids. Per germline, CDR1 LNHDA and CDR2 SQIVND (reference sequence). With V trimmed by 5 bases and J by 5 bases, 6 bases remained unmatched. The CDR3 loop reads CASSPTGIHEQYF. The CDR3 nucleotides are TGTGCCAGTAGTCCGACAGGGATCCACGAGCAGTACTTC. The full variable domain, with the rest looked up from reference TRBV19 and TRBJ2-7, is DGGITQSPKYLFRKEGQNVTLSCEQNLNHDAMYWYRQDPGQGLRLIYYSQIVNDFQKGDIAEGYSVSREKKESFPLTVTSAQKNPTAFYLCASSPTGIHEQYFGPGTRLTVT.

V and J are TRBV21-1 and TRBJ1-1; the tabulated D call, TRBD1, remains unverified against the DNA. TRBV21-1 is designated a pseudogene. The CDR3 contains 14 residues. For the CDR3, the DNA is TGTGCCAGCAGCAAAGACAGGGGCGACACTGAAGCTTTCTTT. As protein: CASSKDRGDTEAFF.

This chain links TRBV18 with TRBJ2-5; 9 bases are a match to TRBD2. J was trimmed by 3 bases and V by 0 bases; bases with no gene match: 5. Germline V CDR1 and CDR2: KGHSH, LQKENI. This CDR3 comprises 16 residues. This chain's CDR3 is CASSPPGGTSKETQYF. The CDR3 DNA sequence: TGTGCCAGCTCACCACCGGGGGGGACTAGCAAAGAGACCCAGTACTTC.

The chain uses TRBV6-5 and TRBJ2-5, with a weak D call TRBD2 (7 bases). Germline values: CDR1 MNHEY, CDR2 SVGAGI. There are 16 residues in the CDR3. The V gene lost 1 base and the J gene lost 4 bases, with 16 bases spanning the gap. In DNA, the CDR3 is TGTGCCAGCAGTTACTTCAGAGGGGGGGCTCCAGAGACCCAGTACTTC. Amino acids: CASSYFRGGAPETQYF.

The chain recombines TRBV11-1 with TRBJ1-2; 7 nucleotides match TRBD1. CDR3 size: 13 residues. J gave up 6 bases and V 2 bases, and 3 bases lay outside the gene matches. Germline V lookup: CDR1 SGHAT, CDR2 FQDESV (reference sequence). CDR3 coding DNA: TGTGCCAGCAGCTTATGGACAGGCAATGGCTACACCTTC. Translation: CASSLWTGNGYTF. Supplemented by reference TRBV11-1 and TRBJ1-2, the full variable domain reads EAEVAQSPRYKITEKSQAVAFWCDPISGHATLYWYRQILGQGPELLVQFQDESVVDDSQLPKDRFSAERLKGVDSTLKIQPAELGDSAMYLCASSLWTGNGYTFGSGTRLTVV.

This chain joins TRBV5-6 and TRBJ2-3; D gene unclear. Deletions cut 0 bases from V and 0 bases from J, with 5 bases between. CDR1 is SGHDT, CDR2 YYEEEE, per germline. The CDR3 runs to 14 residues. CDR3 amino acids: CASSLASSTDTQYF. The DNA of the CDR3 is TGTGCCAGCAGCTTGGCCTCTAGCACAGATACGCAGTATTTT.

The V gene is TRBV2, the J gene TRBJ2-5; weak D call: TRBD1 (5 bases). The J call could be wrong; TRBJ2-7 is a better fit for the DNA end. The CDR3 covers 14 residues. Germline V CDR1 and CDR2: SNHLY, FYNNEI. The CDR3 loop reads CASSLKAGSHEQYF. CDR3 in DNA: TGTGCCAGCAGCTTGAAGGCAGGGTCCCACGAGCAGTACTTC.

V and J are TRBV27 and TRBJ1-1, with a weak D call TRBD1 (5 bases). V was trimmed by 3 bases and J by 3 bases, leaving 14 bases between them. CDR3 length equals 15 residues. The germline gives CDR1 MNHEY, CDR2 SMNVEV (reference sequence). In nucleotides, the CDR3 is TGTGCCAGCAGTTTCGGGGGTAGGTTTTACACTGAAGCTTTCTTT. This codes for CASSFGGRFYTEAFF.

This rearrangement joins TRBV4-3 to TRBJ1-1; 9 bases are a match to TRBD1. This CDR3 has 19 residues. CDR1 is LGHNA and CDR2 is YSLEER in the germline V gene. Losses at the gene ends were 4 bases for V and 0 bases for J; bases not matched to a gene: 15. The CDR3 nucleotides are TGCGCCAGCAGCCCGAGACATCGGACAGGGGCCGGGATGAACACTGAAGCTTTCTTT. It is translated as CASSPRHRTGAGMNTEAFF.

The J gene is TRBJ2-5, the V gene TRBV9; 10 bases align to TRBD1. The CDR3 loop spans 17 amino acids. The germline V gene has CDR1 SGDLS and CDR2 YYNGEE. The trim removed 4 bases at V and 0 bases at J, leaving 9 bases unmatched. This chain's CDR3 is CASSQGQGFEYQETQYF. The CDR3 nucleotides read TGTGCCAGCAGCCAGGGACAGGGGTTTGAGTACCAAGAGACCCAGTACTTC.

This chain uses TRBV27 with TRBJ1-5; TRBD1 is a possible D gene (6 bases). CDR1 MNHEY and CDR2 SMNVEV come from the germline V gene (reference sequence). The CDR3 totals 14 residues. Between the trimmed V and J ends, which lost 1 base and 7 bases, there was a span of 11 bases. CDR3: CASSLWGGGQPQHF. The CDR3 nucleotides are TGTGCCAGCAGTTTATGGGGGGGCGGACAGCCCCAGCATTTT.

This clone is labeled medium-sized. The J gene is TRBJ1-2, the V gene TRBV6-4; a possible D gene is TRBD1 (5 bases). V was cut by 4 bases and J by 6 bases, with 12 bases left in between. The CDR3 consists of 13 residues. Per germline, CDR1 MRHNA and CDR2 SNTAGT. The CDR3 loop is CASSAWVGDGYTF. The CDR3 nucleotides are TGTGCCAGCAGTGCTTGGGTAGGGGATGGCTACACCTTC.

This rearrangement joins TRBV27 to TRBJ2-2; TRBD2 is a possible D gene (7 bases). Trimming removed 5 bases at V and 6 bases at J, with 10 bases between. This CDR3 has 13 amino acids. The germline V gene encodes CDR1 MNHEY and CDR2 SMNVEV (reference sequence). In DNA, the CDR3 is TGTGCCAGCAGTGACGGGGGGCCCGGGGAGCTGTTTTTT. Residues: CASSDGGPGELFF.